The 24 T cell receptor beta chains presented below share a single source sample, sequenced in a study of beta chain features in type 1 diabetes. The authors reverse transcribed all of the isolated RNA, so sequencing captured expressed TCRB transcripts. TCRdb's table, derived via immunoSEQ multiplex PCR, lists solely in-frame clones and lacks some. Here the sample spans roughly 140,000 clones, under 13% being singletons. Study results and caveats: TCRB CDR3s were moderately but significantly shorter in Type 1 diabetes patients in all four CD4+ subsets.

These TCRs' antigens remain unknown. Sequences were obtained from central memory CD4+ T cells from blood. These receptor sequences come from a man in his thirties or forties with type 1 diabetes.

This chain uses TRBV7-9 with TRBJ2-1; 10 bases are shared with TRBD2. This CDR3 is built from 15 residues. CDR1 and CDR2 (germline): SEHNR, FQNEAQ (reference sequence). V dropped 1 base and J dropped 9; count of bases not matched to a gene: 6. The CDR3 region is CASSLVSGRYAEQFF. The CDR3 bases are TGTGCCAGCAGCTTAGTTAGCGGGAGGTATGCTGAGCAGTTCTTC.

The chain links TRBV4-2 to TRBJ2-5, with TRBD2 matching over 12 bases. This CDR3 comprises 14 residues. Germline CDR1 LGHNA, CDR2 YNFKEQ. Germline trimming cut 5 bases from V and 4 bases from J; bases unmatched to any gene: 2. DNA for the CDR3: TGTGCCAGCAGCTCGGGACTAGCGGGAGAGACCCAGTACTTC. Amino acid sequence: CASSSGLAGETQYF.

A few counts support this clone. V is TRBV9 and J is TRBJ2-3; the D is unclear. From germline, CDR1 is SGDLS and CDR2 YYNGEE. The CDR3 loop spans 15 amino acids. Trimming took 0 bases from V and 1 from J, leaving 9 bases between them. This CDR3 reads CASSVEAGGTDTQYF. CDR3 in DNA: TGTGCCAGCAGCGTAGAGGCAGGTGGCACAGATACGCAGTATTTT.

In this sample, this clone turned up a few times. CDR3 region: CASSLRQGATGANVLTF. CDR3 sequence (DNA): TGTGCCAGCAGTCTTCGACAGGGGGCCACTGGGGCCAACGTCCTGACTTTC. The chain carries TRBV28 and TRBJ2-6; 10 bases are shared with TRBD1. Germline CDR1 reads MDHEN; CDR2 reads SYDVKM. The ends lost 5 bases at V and 2 bases at J; junction bases unmatched: 6. This CDR3 is 17 amino acids long.

Details on this clone: The same CDR3 is also encoded by other DNA sequences in this sample. The chain links TRBV7-2 to TRBJ2-7, with 8 bases lining up with TRBD2. The CDR3 length is 14 residues. Germline CDR1 reads SGHTA; CDR2 reads FQGNSA. After removal of 4 bases from V and 1 base from J, the junction contained 3 bases not matched to a gene. CDR3 coding DNA: TGTGCCAGCAGCTCGGGACTAGTATCCTACGAGCAGTACTTC. Protein sequence: CASSSGLVSYEQYF.

This clone was detected only a few times. The DNA of the CDR3 is TGTGCCAGCAGAGGTGACTTGCACGATAATGAAAAACTGTTTTTT. It codes for CASRGDLHDNEKLFF. The chain carries TRBV4-2 and TRBJ1-4; D unresolved. Germline-derived CDR1 and CDR2 are LGHNA and YNFKEQ. The CDR3 loop spans 15 amino acids. V gave up 6 bases and J gave up 4 bases, with 15 bases separating them.

This clone was observed a single time. V and J are TRBV5-1 and TRBJ2-1; 12 positions agree with TRBD2. This CDR3 contains 17 residues. Germline loops: CDR1 SGHRS, CDR2 YFSETQ. The junction had 10 bases not matched to a gene; V was cut back by 0 bases and J by 9 bases. The CDR3 here is CASSLAVLAGGPSEQFF. DNA of the CDR3: TGCGCCAGCAGCTTGGCCGTCCTAGCGGGAGGGCCTAGTGAGCAGTTCTTC.

Only a few counts were recorded for this clone. This chain connects TRBV9 to TRBJ2-1, with D possibly TRBD2 on 6 matching bases. V was pared by 7 bases and J by 9 bases, with 20 bases between. CDR1 is SGDLS, CDR2 YYNGEE, per germline. This CDR3 has 14 residues. CDR3 region: CASSRRLGSAEQFF. CDR3 DNA: TGTGCCAGCTCGCGACGACTAGGAAGTGCTGAGCAGTTCTTC.

This chain joins TRBV4-3 and TRBJ2-7; D is ambiguous. Germline assignment: CDR1 LGHNA and CDR2 YSLEER. With 0 bases removed from V and 4 bases from J, the gap between germline ends came to 10 bases. The CDR3 runs 14 residues. The CDR3 bases are TGCGCCAGCAGCCAAGAGCAGGTTAAGTACGAGCAGTACTTC. It specifies CASSQEQVKYEQYF.

The chain recombines TRBV18 with TRBJ2-1; TRBD1 aligns across 8 bases. Germline V gene lookup returns CDR1 KGHSH and CDR2 LQKENI. The CDR3 is 15 amino acids. Germline trimming cut 2 bases from V and 3 bases from J; bases unmatched to any gene: 3. The CDR3 bases are TGTGCCAGCTCACCATCAGGGGGCAACTACAATGAGCAGTTCTTC. It yields the protein CASSPSGGNYNEQFF.

This clone was detected only a few times. The chain recombines TRBV5-4 with TRBJ2-7, with TRBD2 matching 7 bases. This CDR3 region has 15 residues. The trim removed 1 base at V and 3 bases at J, leaving 7 bases unmatched. CDR1 is SGHNT and CDR2 is YYREEE in the germline V gene (reference sequence). In DNA, the CDR3 is TGTGCCAGCAGCTTGTCCCTAGCGGAGAACTACGAGCAGTACTTC. As protein: CASSLSLAENYEQYF.

This clone was recorded a few times. This chain uses TRBV29-1 with TRBJ1-5, with D unresolved. Germline V gene sequence: CDR1 SQVTM, CDR2 ANQGSEA. This CDR3 spans 13 amino acids. The V gene lost 3 bases and the J gene lost 5 bases, with 11 bases spanning the gap. The CDR3 protein is CSVEAGADQPQHF. CDR3 nucleotides: TGCAGCGTTGAGGCGGGTGCCGATCAGCCCCAGCATTTT.

This clone turned up a few times. The rearrangement links TRBV5-1 to TRBJ2-1; the D gene is possibly TRBD2 (6 bases). This CDR3 has 16 amino acids. In germline, CDR1 is SGHRS, CDR2 YFSETQ. Deletions cut 1 base from V and 5 bases from J, with 16 bases between. CDR3 bases: TGCGCCAGCAGCTTGTCGCTAGGTAGCGGCCACAATGAGCAGTTCTTC. This sequence encodes CASSLSLGSGHNEQFF.

This clone was detected only a few times. The chain joins TRBV28 to TRBJ2-4; 7 positions match TRBD1. V trimming: 5 bases; J trimming: 8 bases; junction bases outside the gene matches: 6. CDR3 length: 13 amino acids. Germline CDR1 is MDHEN and CDR2 is SYDVKM. This chain's CDR3 is CASSQTGLDIQYF. CDR3 bases: TGTGCCAGCAGTCAGACAGGGTTGGACATTCAGTACTTC.

This clone was detected a few times. The chain combines TRBV6-5 with TRBJ1-1; 7 nucleotides agree with TRBD1. This CDR3 region has 12 residues. The V gene's germline CDR1 is MNHEY and CDR2 SVGAGI. J lost 3 bases, V lost 8 bases, and 3 bases had no gene match. The CDR3 region has the DNA TGTGCCAGCGTCGGGACAGACACTGAAGCTTTCTTT. Its translation: CASVGTDTEAFF.

This chain uses TRBV4-2 with TRBJ2-7; 12 bases are a match to TRBD2. The germline V gene encodes CDR1 LGHNA and CDR2 YNFKEQ. V lost 4 bases, J lost 7 bases, and 8 bases stayed unmatched. The CDR3 length is 15 residues. DNA for the CDR3: TGTGCCAGCAGCCCTCCTAGCGGGAGGGCCGGGGAGCAGTACTTC. Protein product: CASSPPSGRAGEQYF.

J is TRBJ2-2 and V is TRBV7-9; D perhaps matches TRBD1 (5 bases). The CDR3 loop spans 18 amino acids. The V end was cut by 5 bases, the J end by 5 bases, with 24 bases between. Germline lookup yields CDR1 SEHNR and CDR2 FQNEAQ (reference sequence). The CDR3 sequence: CASSHRPPREIWTGELFF. DNA of the CDR3: TGTGCCAGCAGCCATCGGCCCCCCAGGGAAATCTGGACCGGGGAGCTGTTTTTT.

The V and J genes are TRBV6-5 and TRBJ1-1; TRBD1 matches 7 bases. Germline assignment: CDR1 MNHEY and CDR2 SVGAGI. The ends lost 3 bases at V and 5 bases at J; junction bases unmatched: 12. The CDR3 has 16 amino acids. The CDR3 DNA follows: TGTGCCAGCAGTTATGGGCCGACAGGGATCGGAACTGAAGCTTTCTTT. This sequence encodes CASSYGPTGIGTEAFF.

This chain connects TRBV27 to TRBJ2-5; 10 bases agree with TRBD2. In germline, CDR1 is MNHEY, CDR2 SMNVEV (reference sequence). V trimming: 3 bases; J trimming: 3 bases; junction bases outside the gene matches: 7. The CDR3 loop spans 16 amino acids. The CDR3 bases are TGTGCCAGCAGTTTGCAGACTAGCGGGTCCAAAGAGACCCAGTACTTC. This translates into CASSLQTSGSKETQYF.

This clone was detected ten times or more. The V and J genes are TRBV9 and TRBJ2-2; maybe TRBD2 (6 bases). From germline, CDR1 is SGDLS and CDR2 YYNGEE. CDR3 size: 16 residues. The V gene lost 2 bases and the J gene lost 5 bases, with 16 bases spanning the gap. CDR3: CASSVQASAGTGELFF. The DNA of the CDR3 is TGTGCCAGCAGCGTTCAAGCTAGCGCAGGGACCGGGGAGCTGTTTTTT.

This clone has just a few counts. The genes are TRBV5-4 and TRBJ2-7; TRBD1 might be the D (6 bases). Germline CDR1 and CDR2: SGHNT and YYREEE (reference sequence). Trimming shortened V by 4 bases and J by 7 bases, and 15 bases separated the two germline ends. This CDR3 contains 13 residues. The CDR3 bases are TGTGCCAGCAGCCATAGGGGGACGGAGGAGCAGTACTTC. Translated, it gives CASSHRGTEEQYF.

This sequence joins TRBV7-9 and TRBJ1-4, with 7 nucleotides matching TRBD1. Germline V gene sequence: CDR1 SEHNR, CDR2 FQNEAQ (reference sequence). CDR3 length: 17 residues. V shed 5 bases and J 0 bases; nucleotides not matched to a gene: 9. The CDR3 sequence is CASSKTGTVATNEKLFF. In nucleotides, the CDR3 is TGTGCCAGCAGCAAAACCGGGACAGTTGCAACTAATGAAAAACTGTTTTTT.

This clone was seen more than once but under ten times. The chain employs TRBV18 and TRBJ2-2; D is unresolved. Germline CDR1 is KGHSH and CDR2 is LQKENI. Deletions cut 4 bases from V and 0 bases from J, with 6 bases between. This CDR3 is built from 14 residues. Here the CDR3 reads CASSLSANTGELFF. In nucleotides, the CDR3 is TGTGCCAGCTCACTTTCAGCGAACACCGGGGAGCTGTTTTTT.

This clone was seen a handful of times. The J gene is TRBJ1-1, the V gene TRBV7-9; no definite D call. This CDR3 region has 15 residues. Germline-derived CDR1 and CDR2 are SEHNR and FQNEAQ (reference sequence). V gave up 3 bases and J gave up 2 bases, with 13 bases separating them. Here the CDR3 reads CASSFANLVNTEAFF. For the CDR3, the DNA is TGTGCCAGCAGCTTCGCTAATTTGGTAAACACTGAAGCTTTCTTT. Full variable domain (remainder filled in from reference TRBV7-9 and TRBJ1-1): DTGVSQNPRHKITKRGQNVTFRCDPISEHNRLYWYRQTLGQGPEFLTYFQNEAQLEKSRLLSDRFSAERPKGSFSTLEIQRTEQGDSAMYLCASSFANLVNTEAFFGQGTRLTVV.